These T cell receptor beta chains were read from a single sample in a study of T cell responses to AZD1222 COVID-19 vaccine. The data were produced by immunoSEQ multiplex PCR, yet TCRdb's version contains in-frame clones alone and is incomplete. The table records 100,000 or so clones, nearly 90% of them present only once. The source material was peripheral blood, sampled on day 0 of AZD1222 vaccination. The receptors stem from an adult in good health. The CDR3 runs from the conserved cysteine through the conserved F or W. Fields, in order: CDR3 protein, CDR3 DNA, D gene, clone size, V gene, J gene. D genes are given only for firm matches. A row's size may be missing; if present it is once, few, many or a size class.

CASSYSTRDSLNRGQFF	TGTGCCAGCAGCTACTCTACTCGGGACAGCCTAAACCGGGGGCAGTTCTTC	TRBD1	NA	TRBV5-6	TRBJ2-1
CASSEGGLSISPPFYGYTF	TGTGCCAGCAGCGAGGGAGGACTTTCGATATCCCCCCCCTTCTATGGCTACACCTTC	NA	NA	TRBV5-4	TRBJ1-2
CASSYSGGNQPQHF	TGTGCCAGCAGTTACTCGGGCGGCAATCAGCCCCAGCATTTT	NA	NA	TRBV6-6	TRBJ1-5
CASSRGSYNSPLHF	TGTGCCAGTAGTCGAGGCTCCTATAATTCACCCCTCCACTTT	NA	NA	TRBV19	TRBJ1-6
CATSPSGSRGTGELFF	TGTGCCACCAGCCCTAGCGGGAGCCGCGGCACCGGGGAGCTGTTTTTT	TRBD2	NA	TRBV15	TRBJ2-2
CASSQDGRWGEPDTQYF	TGTGCCAGCAGCCAAGACGGCAGGTGGGGGGAGCCAGATACGCAGTATTTT	NA	NA	TRBV3-1/TRBV3-2	TRBJ2-3
CASSPGGFSREGDTGELFF	TGTGCCAGCAGCCCCGGAGGGTTTTCGAGGGAGGGGGACACCGGGGAGCTGTTTTTT	NA	once	TRBV11-2	TRBJ2-2
CASSLYGATNEKLFF	TGTGCCAGCAGTTTATATGGAGCAACTAATGAAAAACTGTTTTTT	NA	NA	TRBV28	TRBJ1-4
CASSSWELNTEAFF	TGTGCCAGCAGCTCCTGGGAGTTGAACACTGAAGCTTTCTTT	NA	once	TRBV7-8	TRBJ1-1
CASSLISGGEQYF	TGTGCCAGCAGCTTAATAAGCGGGGGCGAGCAGTACTTC	TRBD2	NA	TRBV11-2	TRBJ2-7
CASSQDLAVGEGVYGYTF	TGCGCCAGCAGCCAAGATTTAGCCGTTGGGGAGGGGGTCTATGGCTACACCTTC	NA	NA	TRBV4-3	TRBJ1-2
CASSPGTSVGTQYF	TGTGCCAGCAGCCCCGGGACTAGCGTGGGTACGCAGTATTTT	TRBD2	NA	TRBV7-3	TRBJ2-3
CASRTGPYNEQFF	TGTGCCAGCAGGACGGGCCCTTACAATGAGCAGTTCTTC	NA	NA	TRBV12-3/TRBV12-4	TRBJ2-1
CASSVGADTDTQYF	TGTGCCAGCAGCGTAGGGGCGGACACAGATACGCAGTATTTT	NA	NA	TRBV9	TRBJ2-3
CASSVVGNNEQFF	TGTGCCAGCAGCGTAGTGGGAAACAATGAGCAGTTCTTC	NA	NA	TRBV9	TRBJ2-1
CASSTGTSNQPQHF	TGTGCCAGCAGTACAGGGACGAGCAATCAGCCCCAGCATTTT	NA	NA	TRBV10-3	TRBJ1-5
CASSLEVTEYGYTF	TGTGCCAGCAGCTTAGAAGTCACGGAGTATGGCTACACCTTC	NA	NA	TRBV7-9	TRBJ1-2
CASSQDLGSQPQHF	TGTGCCAGCAGCCAAGATCTGGGCAGTCAGCCCCAGCATTTT	NA	few	TRBV3-1/TRBV3-2	TRBJ1-5
CASSQGDWGSPLHF	TGTGCCAGCAGCCAAGGGGATTGGGGGTCACCCCTCCACTTT	NA	NA	TRBV4-2	TRBJ1-6
CASSVVGSTDTQYF	TGTGCCAGCAGCGTAGTGGGGAGCACAGATACGCAGTATTTT	NA	NA	TRBV9	TRBJ2-3
CASSHGTSGNTGELFF	TGTGCCAGCAGCCACGGGACTAGCGGGAACACCGGGGAGCTGTTTTTT	TRBD2	NA	TRBV7-3	TRBJ2-2
CASSGSPLHF	TGTGCCAGCAGTGGTTCACCCCTCCACTTT	NA	NA	TRBV7-9	TRBJ1-6
CASSQVTRTRGEAFF	TGTGCCAGCAGCCAAGTCACACGAACAAGGGGTGAAGCTTTCTTT	NA	NA	TRBV3-1/TRBV3-2	TRBJ1-1
CASSLMGESTEAFF	TGTGCCAGTTCCCTCATGGGGGAGAGCACTGAAGCTTTCTTT	NA	once	TRBV19	TRBJ1-1
CAIGALGGDNEQFF	TGTGCCATTGGGGCCCTGGGGGGTGACAATGAGCAGTTCTTC	NA	few	TRBV10-3	TRBJ2-1
CASSLLWTGTAARNYGYTF	TGTGCCAGCAGCTTGTTGTGGACAGGGACGGCGGCGCGTAACTATGGCTACACCTTC	TRBD1	once	TRBV5-8	TRBJ1-2
CASSSGDTYNEQFF	TGTGCCAGCAGCTCGGGGGACACGTACAATGAGCAGTTCTTC	NA	NA	TRBV7-9	TRBJ2-1
CSVEGTAAFF	TGCAGCGTTGAAGGCACGGCCGCTTTCTTT	NA	NA	TRBV29-1	TRBJ1-1
CASSGGTGSVAEQYF	TGTGCCAGCAGTGGTGGGACAGGGTCAGTAGCGGAGCAGTACTTC	TRBD1	NA	TRBV2	TRBJ2-7
CASSPGTGGKSEQFF	TGTGCCAGCTCACCAGGGACAGGGGGAAAATCTGAGCAGTTCTTC	TRBD1	NA	TRBV18	TRBJ2-1
CASSRNRADSPLHF	TGTGCCAGCAGCCGGAACAGGGCCGATTCACCCCTCCACTTT	NA	NA	TRBV7-2	TRBJ1-6
CASSESVAPQYF	TGTGCCAGCAGCGAATCGGTCGCGCCGCAGTATTTT	NA	NA	TRBV9	TRBJ2-3
CAIRTGIEAFF	TGTGCCATCAGGACAGGGATTGAAGCTTTCTTT	TRBD1	NA	TRBV10-3	TRBJ1-1
CASSFDRGRETQYF	TGTGCCAGCAGCTTTGACAGGGGGCGCGAGACCCAGTACTTC	TRBD1	NA	TRBV7-2	TRBJ2-5
CASSSGFDEQFF	TGTGCCAGCAGCTCAGGGTTCGATGAGCAGTTCTTC	NA	once	TRBV11-1	TRBJ2-1
CASSSGQRLINGYTF	TGTGCCAGCAGCTCGGGACAGCGCTTAATAAATGGCTACACCTTC	TRBD1	NA	TRBV5-6	TRBJ1-2
CAISAGQGDQPQHF	TGTGCCATCAGTGCGGGACAGGGGGATCAGCCCCAGCATTTT	TRBD1	NA	TRBV10-3	TRBJ1-5
CASSQGTGNTEAFF	TGTGCCAGCAGCCAAGGGACAGGAAACACTGAAGCTTTCTTT	TRBD1	NA	TRBV3-1/TRBV3-2	TRBJ1-1
CASSWDRGHYEQYF	TGTGCCAGCAGCTGGGACAGGGGGCATTACGAGCAGTACTTC	TRBD1	NA	TRBV5-6	TRBJ2-7
CASSISGGYTEAFF	TGTGCCAGTAGTATATCCGGAGGGTACACTGAAGCTTTCTTT	NA	NA	TRBV19	TRBJ1-1
CASTYVSGANEQFF	TGTGCCAGTACCTATGTATCCGGGGCCAATGAGCAGTTCTTC	NA	NA	TRBV19	TRBJ2-1